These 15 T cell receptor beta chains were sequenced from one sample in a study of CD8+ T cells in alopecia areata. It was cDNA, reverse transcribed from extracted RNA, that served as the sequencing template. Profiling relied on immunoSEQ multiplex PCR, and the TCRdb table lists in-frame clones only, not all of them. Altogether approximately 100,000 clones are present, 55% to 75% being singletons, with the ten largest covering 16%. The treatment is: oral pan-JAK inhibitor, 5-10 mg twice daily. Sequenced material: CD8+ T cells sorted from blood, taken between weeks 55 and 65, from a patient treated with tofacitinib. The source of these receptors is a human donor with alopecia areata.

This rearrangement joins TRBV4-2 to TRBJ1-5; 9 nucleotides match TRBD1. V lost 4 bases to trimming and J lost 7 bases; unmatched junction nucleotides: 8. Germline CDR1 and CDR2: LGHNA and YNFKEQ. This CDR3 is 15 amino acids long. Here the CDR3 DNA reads TGTGCCAGCAGCCCGCCGGGACAGGGATTGCAGCCCCAGCATTTT. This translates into CASSPPGQGLQPQHF.

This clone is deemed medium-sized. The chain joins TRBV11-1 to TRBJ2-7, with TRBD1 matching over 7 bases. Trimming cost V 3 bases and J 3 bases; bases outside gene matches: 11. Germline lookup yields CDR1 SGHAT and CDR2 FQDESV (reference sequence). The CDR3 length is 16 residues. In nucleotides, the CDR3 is TGTGCCAGCAGCTTCACTCCTGAGGGACAGTACTACGAGCAGTACTTC. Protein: CASSFTPEGQYYEQYF. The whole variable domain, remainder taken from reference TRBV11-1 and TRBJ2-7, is EAEVAQSPRYKITEKSQAVAFWCDPISGHATLYWYRQILGQGPELLVQFQDESVVDDSQLPKDRFSAERLKGVDSTLKIQPAELGDSAMYLCASSFTPEGQYYEQYFGPGTRLTVT.

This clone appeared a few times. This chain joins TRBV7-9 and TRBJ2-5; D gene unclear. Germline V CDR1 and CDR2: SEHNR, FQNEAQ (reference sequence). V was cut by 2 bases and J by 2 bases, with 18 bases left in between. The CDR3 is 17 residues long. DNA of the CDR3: TGTGCCAGCAGCTTACGGAACCAGAACCGTCGTCAAGAGACCCAGTACTTC. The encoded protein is CASSLRNQNRRQETQYF. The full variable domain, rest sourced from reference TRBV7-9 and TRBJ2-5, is DTGVSQNPRHKITKRGQNVTFRCDPISEHNRLYWYRQTLGQGPEFLTYFQNEAQLEKSRLLSDRFSAERPKGSFSTLEIQRTEQGDSAMYLCASSLRNQNRRQETQYFGPGTRLLVL.

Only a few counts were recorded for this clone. CDR3 nucleotides: TGCGCCAGCAGCCAGGACAGGGGTCGGACTGAAGCTTTCTTT. Amino acids: CASSQDRGRTEAFF. The chain combines TRBV4-1 with TRBJ1-1; 9 bases map to TRBD1. CDR3 length equals 14 residues. The germline gives CDR1 MGHRA, CDR2 YSYEKL. Unmatched junction bases numbered 4, after V lost 3 bases and J lost 5 bases.

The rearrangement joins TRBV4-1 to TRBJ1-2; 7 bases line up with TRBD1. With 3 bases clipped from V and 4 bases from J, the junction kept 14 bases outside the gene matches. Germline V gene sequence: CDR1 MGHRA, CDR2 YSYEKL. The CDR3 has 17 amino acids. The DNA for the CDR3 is TGCGCCAGCAGCCACCCCAGGGGGTTGCAGGGGGGCTATGGCTACACCTTC. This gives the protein CASSHPRGLQGGYGYTF.

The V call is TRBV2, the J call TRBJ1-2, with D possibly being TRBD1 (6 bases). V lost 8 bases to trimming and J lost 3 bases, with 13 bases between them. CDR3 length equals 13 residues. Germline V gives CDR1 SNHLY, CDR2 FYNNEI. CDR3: CASADRLDYGYTF. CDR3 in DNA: TGTGCCAGCGCAGACAGGCTAGACTATGGCTACACCTTC.

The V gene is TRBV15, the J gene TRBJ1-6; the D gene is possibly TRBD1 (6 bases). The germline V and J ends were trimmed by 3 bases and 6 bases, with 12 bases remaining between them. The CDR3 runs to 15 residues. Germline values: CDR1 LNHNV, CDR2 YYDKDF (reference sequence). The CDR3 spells CATSSSDSTNSPLHF. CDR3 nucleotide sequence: TGTGCCACCAGCAGCTCGGACAGCACTAATTCACCCCTCCACTTT.

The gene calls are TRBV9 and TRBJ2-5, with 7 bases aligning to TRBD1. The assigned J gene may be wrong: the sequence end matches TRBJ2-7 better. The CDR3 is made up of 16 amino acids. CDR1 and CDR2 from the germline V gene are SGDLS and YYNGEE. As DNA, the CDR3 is TGTGCCAGCAGCGGCAGCTTTGAGACAGGGCACGACGAGCAGTACTTC. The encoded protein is CASSGSFETGHDEQYF.

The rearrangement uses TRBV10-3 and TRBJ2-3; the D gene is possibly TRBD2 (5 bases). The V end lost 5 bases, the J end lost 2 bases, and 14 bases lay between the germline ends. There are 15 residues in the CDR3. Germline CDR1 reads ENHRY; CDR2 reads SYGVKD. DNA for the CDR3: TGTGCCATCAGTCACAGCGGCCAAAACACAGATACGCAGTATTTT. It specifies CAISHSGQNTDTQYF.

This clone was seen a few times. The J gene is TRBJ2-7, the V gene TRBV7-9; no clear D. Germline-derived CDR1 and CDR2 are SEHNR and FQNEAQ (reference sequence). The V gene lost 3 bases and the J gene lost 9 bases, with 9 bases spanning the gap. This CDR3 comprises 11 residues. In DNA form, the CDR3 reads TGTGCCAGCAGCTTCGACCGTTGGCAGTACTTC. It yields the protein CASSFDRWQYF.

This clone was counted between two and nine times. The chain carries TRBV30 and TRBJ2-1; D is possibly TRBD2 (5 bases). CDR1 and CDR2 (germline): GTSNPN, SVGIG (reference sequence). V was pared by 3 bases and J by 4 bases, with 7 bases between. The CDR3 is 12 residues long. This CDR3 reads CAWRPGYNEQFF. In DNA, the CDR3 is TGTGCCTGGAGGCCGGGGTACAATGAGCAGTTCTTC.

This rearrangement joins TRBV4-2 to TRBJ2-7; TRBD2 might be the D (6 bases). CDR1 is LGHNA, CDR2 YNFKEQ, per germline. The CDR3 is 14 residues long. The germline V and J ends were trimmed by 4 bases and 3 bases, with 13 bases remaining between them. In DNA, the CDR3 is TGTGCCAGCAGCCCGGGGGTGCTTTACTACGAGCAGTACTTC. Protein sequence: CASSPGVLYYEQYF.

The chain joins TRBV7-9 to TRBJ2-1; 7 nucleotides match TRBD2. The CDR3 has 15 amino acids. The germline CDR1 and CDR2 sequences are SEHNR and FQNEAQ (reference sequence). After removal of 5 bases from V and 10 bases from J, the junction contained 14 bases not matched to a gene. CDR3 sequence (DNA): TGTGCCAGCAGCCCCCCCAGCGGGGTCCGGGGGGAGCAGTTCTTC. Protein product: CASSPPSGVRGEQFF.

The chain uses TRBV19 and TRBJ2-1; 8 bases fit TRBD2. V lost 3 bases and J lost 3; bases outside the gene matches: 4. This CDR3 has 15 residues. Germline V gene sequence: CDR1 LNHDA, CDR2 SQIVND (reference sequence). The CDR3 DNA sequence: TGTGCCAGTAGTATTGCGGGGGGAGACTACAATGAGCAGTTCTTC. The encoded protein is CASSIAGGDYNEQFF.

CDR3: CASSLGGTGELFF. Written as DNA, the CDR3 is TGTGCCAGCAGCTTAGGTGGGACCGGGGAGCTGTTTTTT. This rearrangement joins TRBV7-6 to TRBJ2-2; D not resolved. The CDR3 is 13 residues long. Trimming stripped 1 base from V and 5 bases from J, with 5 bases between. CDR1 and CDR2 (germline): SGHVS, FNYEAQ.